This T cell receptor (beta chain) was found in a study of cytomegalovirus exposure and HLA in healthy donors. Study details: Previous work identified 95 million to 120 million unique TCR beta sequences from about 179 million T cells.

It was with 60 Vbeta and 13 Jbeta primers that the PCR ran. Libraries were prepared by immunoSEQ multiplex PCR; TCRdb keeps only in-frame clonotypes and omits some of them. The repertoire has 70,000 to 85,000 clones, around 60% of them found once; the top ten carry 5.7%. Points on this clone: Its antigen is unidentified.

The CDR3 has 17 residues. V was cut by 7 bases and J by 4 bases, with 20 bases left in between. Germline lookup yields CDR1 SNHLY and CDR2 FYNNEI. Study-wide findings and caveats: Presence/absence analysis assumed near-uniform sequencing depth across donors. Later genetic work tied a missense DCLRE1C variant to beta-chain V and J trimming. The investigators catalogued 150 or so TCR beta chains as cytomegalovirus-associated.

The receptor comes from a man younger than 45 in good health and CMV-seropositive. The sequenced sample was PBMCs. V usage is TRBV2 and J usage is TRBJ1-6, with D possibly matching TRBD1 (5 bases). CDR3 loop: CASIEGRGGLYNSPLHF. The CDR3 DNA reads TGTGCCAGCATTGAGGGTCGCGGGGGTTTATATAATTCACCCCTCCACTTT.